The subject of this entry is one T cell receptor beta chain. Its antigen is unknown. Other DNA sequences in this specimen translate into the identical CDR3. This CDR3 is 13 amino acids long. V was trimmed by 6 bases and J by 4 bases, leaving 12 bases between them. Per germline, CDR1 KGHSH and CDR2 LQKENI. The record originates from a study of beta chain features in type 1 diabetes. As for the study in general: Cell yields, age and gender were similar between patients and healthy donors. General study points: In every one of the four CD4+ subsets, TCRB CDR3s were moderately but significantly shorter in Type 1 diabetes patients.

Expressed TCRB transcripts were sequenced because the entire RNA isolate underwent reverse transcription. The assay was immunoSEQ multiplex PCR, and TCRdb's table has in-frame clones only and misses some. The table lists 500,000 to 800,000 clones, 9.5% to 15% of them singletons. This chain uses TRBV18 with TRBJ2-5; perhaps TRBD2 as D (6 bases). The specimen was naive CD4+ T cells from blood. The clonotype originates from a man aged 25 to 40 with type 1 diabetes. The CDR3 bases are TGTGCCAGCTCTCCGGGAGTGCGAGAGACCCAGTACTTC. This codes for CASSPGVRETQYF.